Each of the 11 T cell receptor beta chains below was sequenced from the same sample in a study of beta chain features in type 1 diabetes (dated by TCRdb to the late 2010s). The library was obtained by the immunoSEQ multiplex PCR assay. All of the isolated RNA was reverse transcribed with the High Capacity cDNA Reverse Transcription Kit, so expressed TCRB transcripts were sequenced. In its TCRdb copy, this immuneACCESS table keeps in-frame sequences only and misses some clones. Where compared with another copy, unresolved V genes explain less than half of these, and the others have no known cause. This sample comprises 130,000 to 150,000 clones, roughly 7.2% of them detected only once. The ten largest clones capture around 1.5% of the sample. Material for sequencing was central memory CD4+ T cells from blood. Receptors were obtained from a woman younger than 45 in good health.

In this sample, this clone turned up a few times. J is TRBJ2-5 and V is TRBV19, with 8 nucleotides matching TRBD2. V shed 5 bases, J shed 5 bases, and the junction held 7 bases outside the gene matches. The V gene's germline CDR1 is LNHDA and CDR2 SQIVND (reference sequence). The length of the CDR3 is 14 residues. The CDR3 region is CASSPGTSRETQYF. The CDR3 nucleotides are TGTGCCAGTAGTCCTGGGACTAGTCGGGAGACCCAGTACTTC.

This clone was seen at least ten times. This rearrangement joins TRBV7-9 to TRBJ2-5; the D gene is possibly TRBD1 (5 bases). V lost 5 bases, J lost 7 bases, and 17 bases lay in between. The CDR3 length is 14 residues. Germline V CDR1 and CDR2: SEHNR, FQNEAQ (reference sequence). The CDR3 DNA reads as TGTGCCAGCAGCCCAGGGAAGTCCCAGGGGACCCAGTACTTC. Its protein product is CASSPGKSQGTQYF.

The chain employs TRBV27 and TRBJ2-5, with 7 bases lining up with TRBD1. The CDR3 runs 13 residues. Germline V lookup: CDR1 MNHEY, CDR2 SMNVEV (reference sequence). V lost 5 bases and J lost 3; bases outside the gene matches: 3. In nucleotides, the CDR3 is TGTGCCAGCAGTCGACAGGGTAAAGAGACCCAGTACTTC. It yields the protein CASSRQGKETQYF.

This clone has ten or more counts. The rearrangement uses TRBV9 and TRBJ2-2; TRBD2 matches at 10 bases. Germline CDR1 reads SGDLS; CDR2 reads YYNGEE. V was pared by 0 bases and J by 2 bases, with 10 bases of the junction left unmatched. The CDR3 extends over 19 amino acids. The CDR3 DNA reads TGTGCCAGCAGCGTAGGTCTTGGGGCTAGCGGGAGCAACACCGGGGAGCTGTTTTTT. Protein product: CASSVGLGASGSNTGELFF.

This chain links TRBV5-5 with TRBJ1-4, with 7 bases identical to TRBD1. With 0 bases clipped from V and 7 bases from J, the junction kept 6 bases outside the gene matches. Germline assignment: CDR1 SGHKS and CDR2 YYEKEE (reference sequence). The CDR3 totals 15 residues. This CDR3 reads CASSLARGLGEKLFF. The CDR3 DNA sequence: TGTGCCAGCAGCTTGGCCAGGGGGTTGGGTGAAAAACTGTTTTTT.

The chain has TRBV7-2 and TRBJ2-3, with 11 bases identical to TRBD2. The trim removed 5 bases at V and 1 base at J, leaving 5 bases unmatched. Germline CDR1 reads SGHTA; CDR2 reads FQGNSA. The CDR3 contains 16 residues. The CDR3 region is CASSQGLAERTDTQYF. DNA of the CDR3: TGTGCCAGCAGCCAGGGACTAGCGGAACGCACAGATACGCAGTATTTT.

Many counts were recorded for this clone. The CDR3 nucleotides are TGCGCCAGCAGCGTGCAGAGCGGGAGCGGCACCGGGGAGCTGTTTTTT. It translates to CASSVQSGSGTGELFF. The chain combines TRBV5-1 with TRBJ2-2, with 8 bases identical to TRBD2. This CDR3 contains 16 residues. Germline V CDR1 and CDR2: SGHRS, YFSETQ. V was clipped by 4 bases and J by 4 bases; unmatched bases: 9.

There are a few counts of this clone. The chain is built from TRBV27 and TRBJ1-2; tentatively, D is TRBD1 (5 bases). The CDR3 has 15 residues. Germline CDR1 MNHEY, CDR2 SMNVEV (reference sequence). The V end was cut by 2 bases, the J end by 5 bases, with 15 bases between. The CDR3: CASSLQAGLGYGYTF. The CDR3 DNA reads TGTGCCAGCAGTTTACAGGCAGGGCTAGGGTATGGCTACACCTTC.

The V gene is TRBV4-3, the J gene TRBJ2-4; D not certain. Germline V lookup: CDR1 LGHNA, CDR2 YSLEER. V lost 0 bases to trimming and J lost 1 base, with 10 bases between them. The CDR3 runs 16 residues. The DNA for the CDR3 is TGCGCCAGCAGCCAAGAGAGTGCCAGGGCCAAAAACATTCAGTACTTC. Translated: CASSQESARAKNIQYF.

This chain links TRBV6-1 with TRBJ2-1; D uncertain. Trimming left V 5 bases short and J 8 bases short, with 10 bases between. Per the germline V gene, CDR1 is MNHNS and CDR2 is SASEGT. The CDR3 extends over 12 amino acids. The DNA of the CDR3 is TGTGCCAGCAGTTATGTCGGAGATGAGCAGTTCTTC. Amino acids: CASSYVGDEQFF.

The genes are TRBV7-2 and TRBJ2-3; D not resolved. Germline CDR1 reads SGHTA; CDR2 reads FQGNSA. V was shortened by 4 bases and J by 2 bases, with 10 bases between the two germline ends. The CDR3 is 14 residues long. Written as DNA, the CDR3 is TGTGCCAGCAGCTCCGGGTCCCCCACAGATACGCAGTATTTT. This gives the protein CASSSGSPTDTQYF.